This entry is about one TCR beta chain. What it recognizes is unknown. This specimen belongs to a study of OX40 agonist ivuxolimab in advanced cancers. Study context: While on treatment, patients had intravenous ivuxolimab at 0.01 to 10 mg/kg every 2 weeks. The dose-escalation cohort was around 83% male, with a mean age of approximately 62 years, ranging roughly 20 to 90.

The study's findings and limits: Doses of 0.1 to 3.0 mg/kg were accompanied by clonal expansion of CD4+ and CD8+ blood T cells by week 6.

The V gene end was trimmed by 5 bases and the J gene end by 0 bases; junction bases not matched to a gene: 2. Germline V CDR1 and CDR2: SGDLS, YYNGEE. The CDR3 has 16 amino acids. The method was immunoSEQ multiplex PCR; TCRdb's version includes in-frame clones alone and lacks a portion of them. The sample consists of about 88,000 clones, around 85% of them appearing once. The V gene is TRBV9, the J gene TRBJ2-3, with 14 bases matching TRBD2. This specimen was CD4+ or CD8+ T cells sorted from blood, taken in a trial of the OX40 agonist ivuxolimab. This clonotype was obtained from an adult with an advanced solid tumor such as melanoma, head and neck, liver or kidney cancer. CDR3 DNA sequence: TGTGCCAGCAGTCGGACTAGCGGGAGGAGCACAGATACGCAGTATTTT. It codes for CASSRTSGRSTDTQYF.